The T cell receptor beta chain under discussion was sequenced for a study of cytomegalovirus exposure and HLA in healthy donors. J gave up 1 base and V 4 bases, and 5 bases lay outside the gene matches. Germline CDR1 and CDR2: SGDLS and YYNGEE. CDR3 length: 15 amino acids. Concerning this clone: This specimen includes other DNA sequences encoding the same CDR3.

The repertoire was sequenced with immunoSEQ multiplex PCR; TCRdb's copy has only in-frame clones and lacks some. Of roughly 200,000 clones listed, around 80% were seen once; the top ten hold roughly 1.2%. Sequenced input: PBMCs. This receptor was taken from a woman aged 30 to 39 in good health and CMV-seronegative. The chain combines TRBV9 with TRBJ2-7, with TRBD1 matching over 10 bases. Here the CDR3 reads CASSLRGQGSYEQYF. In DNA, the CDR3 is TGTGCCAGCAGCCTTCGGGGACAGGGGTCCTACGAGCAGTACTTC.